Sequencing of this T cell receptor (beta chain) was carried out in a study of T cells in Graves' hyperthyroidism and ophthalmopathy. Study-level points and caveats: The model predicted ophthalmopathy a median roughly six months before onset. Most clonotypes expanded in the thyroid (above 0.001) were also present in blood.

Regarding this clonotype: Its antigen is not known.

Germline CDR1 reads SGHRS; CDR2 reads YFSETQ. V lost 4 bases and J lost 1; bases outside the gene matches: 7. This CDR3 region has 15 residues. Exclusions: uncontrolled infection, other autoimmune disease, pregnancy, lactation. On the basis of clinical symptoms, serum thyroxine and TRAb, thyroid ultrasound and orbital computed tomography, diagnoses were made. Amplification of TCR beta CDR3 regions used RNA as the template. An initial round of RT-PCR targeting the TCR CDR3 relied on the HTBI primer set. TCRdb redid the calling of the multiplex PCR reads with MiXCR, one entry per CDR3 protein. Of about 840,000 distinct CDR3 sequences in the sample, 35% to 40% are singletons; the top ten hold 7.5% to 9.5%.

The sequence was obtained from a man aged 18 to 30 with Graves' hyperthyroidism. The chain employs TRBV5-1 and TRBJ2-5; TRBD1 aligns across 7 bases. Sequencing was carried out using blood. Here the CDR3 DNA reads TGCGCCAGCAGCCCGCGCGGACAGGCCCAAGAGACCCAGTACTTC. Residues: CASSPRGQAQETQYF.